The 3 T cell receptor beta chains in this list originate from one sample, sequenced in a study of blood T cell repertoires in COVID-19. Measured with immunoSEQ multiplex PCR; TCRdb has only the in-frame clones, and not every one. There are 68,000 or so clones in the sample; about 88% occur only once, and 8.2% lies in the top ten. The source material was peripheral blood. The receptors shown here come from a middle-aged man with active COVID-19.

The chain is built from TRBV4-1 and TRBJ2-3, with TRBD2 identical over 12 bases. The CDR3 spans 15 residues. The junction had 2 bases not matched to a gene; V was cut back by 3 bases and J by 4 bases. CDR1 is MGHRA and CDR2 is YSYEKL in the germline V gene. The CDR3 loop reads CASSQLAGGSDTQYF. CDR3 coding DNA: TGCGCCAGCAGCCAGCTAGCGGGGGGGTCAGATACGCAGTATTTT.

The genes are TRBV10-2 and TRBJ1-4; D unclear. V was shortened by 2 bases and J by 1 base, with 5 bases between the two germline ends. The germline V gene encodes CDR1 WSHSY and CDR2 SAAADI. This CDR3 region has 14 residues. CDR3 sequence (DNA): TGCGCCAGCAGTGAGGGACTAACTAATGAAAAACTGTTTTTT. This gives the protein CASSEGLTNEKLFF.

The chain employs TRBV11-2 and TRBJ2-5; tentative D call: TRBD2 (7 bases). The CDR3 covers 11 residues. V was clipped by 8 bases and J by 4 bases, with 8 bases between them. Germline CDR1 and CDR2: SGHAT and FQNNGV. CDR3 sequence: CASRGAETQYF. DNA of the CDR3: TGTGCCAGCCGGGGGGCAGAGACCCAGTACTTC.